A selection of T cell receptor beta chains follows, all from one sample in a study of blood T cell repertoires in COVID-19. Libraries were prepared by immunoSEQ multiplex PCR; TCRdb keeps only in-frame clonotypes and omits some of them. This sample has about 190,000 clones, with around 79% found just once. Sequenced: peripheral blood. Every receptor here comes from a woman in her 50s with acute or convalescent COVID-19. Both conserved end residues are part of each CDR3. Fields, in order: V gene, J gene, D gene, clone size, CDR3 DNA, CDR3 protein. A D gene is named only where the DNA matches it firmly. Expanded clones get a size class; other rows say once, few or many, or leave the size out.

TRBV28,TRBJ1-5,NA,NA,TGTGCCAGCAGTCCGGTAAATATCAATCAGCCCCAGCATTTT,CASSPVNINQPQHF
TRBV27,TRBJ2-3,NA,once,TGTGCCAGCAGTTTAAGCAGGGATACGCAGTATTTT,CASSLSRDTQYF
TRBV6-2/TRBV6-3,TRBJ1-5,NA,few,TGTGCCAGCAGTTTGACGGAGAATCAGCCCCAGCATTTT,CASSLTENQPQHF
TRBV28,TRBJ2-6,NA,once,TGTGCCAGCAAAGTTGGAGGGGGCTCGGGGGCCAACGTCCTGACTTTC,CASKVGGGSGANVLTF
TRBV9,TRBJ1-6,NA,NA,TGTGCCAGCAGCGTAGGGACAGATAATTCACCCCTCCACTTT,CASSVGTDNSPLHF
TRBV19,TRBJ1-2,TRBD1,NA,TGTGCCAGTACCCGGGACAGGGGTGGCTACACCTTC,CASTRDRGGYTF
TRBV7-9,TRBJ1-6,TRBD1,few,TGTGCCAGCAGGACTACAGGGGATAATTCACCCCTCCACTTT,CASRTTGDNSPLHF
TRBV2,TRBJ2-3,TRBD2,NA,TGTGCCAGCAAAGGGCTAGCGGGCTGGAAGGATACGCAGTATTTT,CASKGLAGWKDTQYF
TRBV3-1/TRBV3-2,TRBJ1-2,NA,once,TGTGCCAGCAGCCATGGTACAGGAATTAACTATGGCTACACCTTC,CASSHGTGINYGYTF
TRBV4-1,TRBJ2-1,TRBD2,NA,TGCGCCAGCAGCCAAAAACTAGCGGGAGGTGACAATGAGCAGTTCTTC,CASSQKLAGGDNEQFF
TRBV5-1,TRBJ2-3,TRBD2,NA,TGCGCCAGCGCGGGGACTAGCGTTACGCAGTATTTT,CASAGTSVTQYF
TRBV9,TRBJ1-6,NA,NA,TGTGCCAGCAGCCTGCGGGGGGGTGATAATTCACCCCTCCACTTT,CASSLRGGDNSPLHF
TRBV9,TRBJ2-1,TRBD2,NA,TGTGCCAGCAGCGTATATGGGACTAGCAACGAGCAGTTCTTC,CASSVYGTSNEQFF
TRBV18,TRBJ1-3,TRBD1,NA,TGTGCCAGCTCACCACCCGGGACAGTCTCTGGAAACACCATATATTTT,CASSPPGTVSGNTIYF
TRBV6-4,TRBJ1-4,TRBD1,NA,TGTGCCAGCAGTGCCTCGGGGACAGGGTTTAATGAAAAACTGTTTTTT,CASSASGTGFNEKLFF
TRBV3-1/TRBV3-2,TRBJ2-3,NA,once,TGTGCCAGCAGCCAATATCCAGATACGCAGTATTTT,CASSQYPDTQYF
TRBV12-2,TRBJ2-1,NA,once,TGTGCAAGTCGCCCTCCCGGGATACCAGACGCCTACAATGAGCAGTTCTTC,CASRPPGIPDAYNEQFF
TRBV19,TRBJ1-2,TRBD1,NA,TGTGCCAGTAGTAGAACAGGGGGCGGCTATGGCTACACCTTC,CASSRTGGGYGYTF
TRBV7-2,TRBJ2-4,NA,NA,TGTGCCAGCAGCCGGAGGGCGGAGCGGACTTTAGCCAAAAACATTCAGTACTTC,CASSRRAERTLAKNIQYF
TRBV27,TRBJ2-2,NA,NA,TGTGCCAGCAGTTTCCGGGGTTCTGTCCCCGGGGAGCTGTTTTTT,CASSFRGSVPGELFF